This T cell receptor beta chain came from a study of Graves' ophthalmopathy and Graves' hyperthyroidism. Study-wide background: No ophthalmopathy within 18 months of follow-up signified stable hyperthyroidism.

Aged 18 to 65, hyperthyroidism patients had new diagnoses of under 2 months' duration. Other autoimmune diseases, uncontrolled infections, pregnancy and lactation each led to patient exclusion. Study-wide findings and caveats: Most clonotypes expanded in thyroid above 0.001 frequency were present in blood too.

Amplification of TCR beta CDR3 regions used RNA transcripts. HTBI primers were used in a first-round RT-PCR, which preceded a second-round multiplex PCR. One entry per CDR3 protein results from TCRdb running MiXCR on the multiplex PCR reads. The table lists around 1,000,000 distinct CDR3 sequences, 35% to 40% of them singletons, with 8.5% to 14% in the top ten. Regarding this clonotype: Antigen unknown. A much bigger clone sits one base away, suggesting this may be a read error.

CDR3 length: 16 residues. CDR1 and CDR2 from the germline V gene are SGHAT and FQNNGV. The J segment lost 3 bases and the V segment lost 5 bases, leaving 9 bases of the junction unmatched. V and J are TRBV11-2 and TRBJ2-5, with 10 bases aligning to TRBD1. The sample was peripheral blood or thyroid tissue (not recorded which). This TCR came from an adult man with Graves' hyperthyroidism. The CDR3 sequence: CASSTPPTGGEETQYF. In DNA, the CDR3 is TGTGCCAGCAGCACTCCCCCGACAGGGGGCGAAGAGACCCAGTACTTC.